Detailed here is one TCR beta chain. Naive CD4+ T cells were purified with Tregs depleted by CD25. TCRdb passed the 5' RACE reads through MiXCR, listing each CDR3 protein once. This repertoire shows roughly 40,000 distinct CDR3 sequences, under 20% found once; its top ten account for 2.5% to 3.5%. Looked up from germline, CDR1 is SGHNT and CDR2 is YYREEE (reference sequence). The CDR3 sequence is 14 residues long. Trimming stripped 3 bases from V and 3 bases from J, with 10 bases between. The gene calls are TRBV5-4 and TRBJ2-1; D possibly corresponds to TRBD2 (5 bases). The clonotype originates from a female donor with breast cancer. Sequencing was performed on naive CD4+ T cells sorted from a lymph node. Documented subset: naive CD4+ T cells, CD4+CD45RA+CD25-. In DNA, the CDR3 is TGTGCCAGCAGCTCGTTCGGAGGCTACAATGAGCAGTTCTTC. Its protein is CASSSFGGYNEQFF.